This T cell receptor beta chain is from a study of identical twins. From the 5' RACE reads, TCRdb called clonotypes with MiXCR, one entry per CDR3 protein. The sample has roughly 630,000 distinct CDR3 sequences, roughly 6.6% seen once. The CDR3 extends over 17 amino acids. Germline CDR1 is KGHDR and CDR2 is SFDVKD. V lost 0 bases, J lost 1 base, and 11 bases lay in between. These data were likewise used in another study, on yellow fever vaccine responses in identical twins.

The material sequenced was PBMCs. This TCR was recovered from a woman under 30 in good health. The chain has TRBV24-1 and TRBJ2-2; D is perhaps TRBD1 or TRBD2 (5 bases each). CDR3 in DNA: TGTGCCACCAGTGATTTGAGAGGGGCGGGGAACACCGGGGAGCTGTTTTTT. Protein product: CATSDLRGAGNTGELFF.